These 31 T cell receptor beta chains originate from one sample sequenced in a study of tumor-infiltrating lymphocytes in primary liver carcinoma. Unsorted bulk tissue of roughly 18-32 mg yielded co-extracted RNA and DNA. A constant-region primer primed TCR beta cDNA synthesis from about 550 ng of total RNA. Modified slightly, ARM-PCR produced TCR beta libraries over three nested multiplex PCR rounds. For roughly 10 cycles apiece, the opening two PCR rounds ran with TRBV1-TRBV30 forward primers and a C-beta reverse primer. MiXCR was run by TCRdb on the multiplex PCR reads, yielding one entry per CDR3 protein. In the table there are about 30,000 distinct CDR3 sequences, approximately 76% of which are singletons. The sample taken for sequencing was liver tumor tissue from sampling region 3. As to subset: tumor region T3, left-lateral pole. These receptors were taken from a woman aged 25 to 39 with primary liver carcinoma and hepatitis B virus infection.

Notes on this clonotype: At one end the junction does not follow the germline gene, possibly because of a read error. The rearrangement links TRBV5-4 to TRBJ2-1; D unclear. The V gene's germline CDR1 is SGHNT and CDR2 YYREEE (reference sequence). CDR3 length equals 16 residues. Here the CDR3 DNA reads TGTGCCAGCAGTTTGGTCGGCCTAGTGTCCTACGATGAGCAGTTCTTC. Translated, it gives CASSLVGLVSYDEQFF.

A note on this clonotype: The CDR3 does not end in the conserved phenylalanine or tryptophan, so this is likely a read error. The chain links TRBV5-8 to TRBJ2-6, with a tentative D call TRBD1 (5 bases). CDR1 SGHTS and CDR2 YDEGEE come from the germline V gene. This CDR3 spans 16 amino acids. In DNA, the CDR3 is TGTGCCAGCACCATGACGGGCTTCTCTGGGGCCAACATCCTGACTTCC. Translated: CASTMTGFSGANILTS.

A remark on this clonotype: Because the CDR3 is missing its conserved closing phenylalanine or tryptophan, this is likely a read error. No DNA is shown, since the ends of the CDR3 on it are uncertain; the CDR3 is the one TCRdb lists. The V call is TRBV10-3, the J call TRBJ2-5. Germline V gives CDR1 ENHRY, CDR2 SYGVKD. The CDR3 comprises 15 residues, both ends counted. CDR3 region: CAISESATRRETRYL.

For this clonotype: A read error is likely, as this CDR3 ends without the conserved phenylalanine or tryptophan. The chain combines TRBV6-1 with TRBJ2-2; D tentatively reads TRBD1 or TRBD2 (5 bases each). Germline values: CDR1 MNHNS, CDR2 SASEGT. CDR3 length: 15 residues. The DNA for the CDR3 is TGTACCAGCAGTGGACCGCTGGGACGTTTCGGGGAGCTGTTTTAT. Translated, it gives CTSSGPLGRFGELFY.

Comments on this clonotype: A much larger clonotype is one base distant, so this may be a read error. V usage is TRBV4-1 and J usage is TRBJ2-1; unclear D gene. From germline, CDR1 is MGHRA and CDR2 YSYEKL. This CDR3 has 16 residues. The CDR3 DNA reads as TGCGCCAGCAGCCAAGAGTCACCGGCAGGATACAATGATCAGTTCTTC. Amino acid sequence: CASSQESPAGYNDQFF.

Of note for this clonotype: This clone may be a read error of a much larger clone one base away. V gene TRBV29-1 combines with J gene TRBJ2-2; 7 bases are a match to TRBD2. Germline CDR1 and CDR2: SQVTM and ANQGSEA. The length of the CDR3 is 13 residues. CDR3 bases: TGCAGCGTTCGGCGGGGGAACGCCGGGGAGCTGTTTTTT. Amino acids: CSVRRGNAGELFF.

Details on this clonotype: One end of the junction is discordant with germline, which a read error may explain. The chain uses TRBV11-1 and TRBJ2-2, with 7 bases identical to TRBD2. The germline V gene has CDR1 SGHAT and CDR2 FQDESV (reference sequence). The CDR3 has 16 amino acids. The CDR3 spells CASSRVKAGVSGELFF. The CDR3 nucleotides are TGTGCCAGCAGCAGGGTTAAGGCGGGGGTGTCCGGGGAACTGTTTTTT.

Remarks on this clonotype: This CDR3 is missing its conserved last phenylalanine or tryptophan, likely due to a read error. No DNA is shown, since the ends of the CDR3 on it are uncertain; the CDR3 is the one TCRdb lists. The CDR3 loop is CAISESAAGAYNEQIL. The V and J genes are TRBV10-3 and TRBJ2-1; the table's TRBD2 call for D was not verified on the DNA. The CDR3 region is 16 residues in length, termini included. Germline V lookup: CDR1 ENHRY, CDR2 SYGVKD.

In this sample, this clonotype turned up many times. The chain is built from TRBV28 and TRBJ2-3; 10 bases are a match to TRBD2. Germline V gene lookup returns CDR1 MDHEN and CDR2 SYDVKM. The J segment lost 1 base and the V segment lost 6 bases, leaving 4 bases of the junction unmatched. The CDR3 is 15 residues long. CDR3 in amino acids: CASRNGLAGTDTQYF. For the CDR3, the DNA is TGTGCCAGCAGAAACGGACTAGCGGGCACAGATACGCAGTATTTT.

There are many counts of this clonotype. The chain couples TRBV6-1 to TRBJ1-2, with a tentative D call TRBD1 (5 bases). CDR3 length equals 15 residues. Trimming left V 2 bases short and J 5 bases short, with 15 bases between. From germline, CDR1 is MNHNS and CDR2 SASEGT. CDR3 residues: CASSEISQDLYGYTF. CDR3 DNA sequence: TGTGCCAGCAGTGAAATTTCACAGGATCTTTATGGCTACACCTTC.

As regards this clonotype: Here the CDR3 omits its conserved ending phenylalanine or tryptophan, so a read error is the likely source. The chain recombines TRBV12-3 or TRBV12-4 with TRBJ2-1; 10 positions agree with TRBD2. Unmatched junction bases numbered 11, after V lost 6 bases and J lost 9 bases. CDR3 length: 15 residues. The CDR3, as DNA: TGTGCCAGCAGCCCGTCCTGGACTAGCGGACTTGAGCAGTTCCTC. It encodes CASSPSWTSGLEQFL.

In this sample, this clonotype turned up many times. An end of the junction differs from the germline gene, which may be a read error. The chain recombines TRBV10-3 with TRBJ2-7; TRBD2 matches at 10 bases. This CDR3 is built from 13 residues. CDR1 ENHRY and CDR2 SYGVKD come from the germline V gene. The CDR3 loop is CAIKEGRSAGGHF. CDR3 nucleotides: TGTGCCATCAAGGAGGGAAGGTCAGCGGGAGGGCACTTC.

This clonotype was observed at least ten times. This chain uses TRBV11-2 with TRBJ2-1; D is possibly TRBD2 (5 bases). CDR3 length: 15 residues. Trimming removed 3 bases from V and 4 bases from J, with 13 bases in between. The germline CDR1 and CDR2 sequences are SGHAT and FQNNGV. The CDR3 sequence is CASSFESGDYNEQFF. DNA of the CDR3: TGTGCCAGCAGCTTTGAGAGCGGAGATTACAATGAGCAGTTCTTC.

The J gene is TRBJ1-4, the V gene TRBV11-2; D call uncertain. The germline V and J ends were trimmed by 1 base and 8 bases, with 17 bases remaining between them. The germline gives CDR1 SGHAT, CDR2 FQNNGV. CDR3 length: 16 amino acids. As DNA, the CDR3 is TGTGCCAGCAGCTTAGGCCTCCTTTCCTCTGAAGAAAAACTGTTTTTT. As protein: CASSLGLLSSEEKLFF.

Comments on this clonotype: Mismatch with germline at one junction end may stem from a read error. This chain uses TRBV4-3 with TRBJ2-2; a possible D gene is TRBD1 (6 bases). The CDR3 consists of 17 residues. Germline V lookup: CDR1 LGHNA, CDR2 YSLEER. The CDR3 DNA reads TGCGCCAGCAACCAAGGTTTTCGGCAGGGGAAGACCGGGGAACTGTTTTTT. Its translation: CASNQGFRQGKTGELFF.

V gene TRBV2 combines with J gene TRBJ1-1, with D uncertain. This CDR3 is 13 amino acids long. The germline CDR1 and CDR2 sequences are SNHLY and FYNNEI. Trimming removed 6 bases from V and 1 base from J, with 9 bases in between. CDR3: CASRDKANTEAFF. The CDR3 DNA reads TGTGCCAGCAGGGATAAGGCGAACACTGAAGCTTTCTTT.

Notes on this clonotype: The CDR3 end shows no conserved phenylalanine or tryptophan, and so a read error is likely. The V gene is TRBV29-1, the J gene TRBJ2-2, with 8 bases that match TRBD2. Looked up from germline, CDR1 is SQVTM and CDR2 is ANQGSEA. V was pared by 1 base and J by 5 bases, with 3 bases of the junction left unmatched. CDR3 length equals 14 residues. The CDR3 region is CSVEGTSRTGELFL. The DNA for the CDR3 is TGCAGCGTTGAAGGGACTAGCAGGACCGGGGAGCTGTTTCTT.

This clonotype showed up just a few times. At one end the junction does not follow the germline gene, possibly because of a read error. CDR3 residues: CASGLLLYSEQFF. DNA of the CDR3: TGTGCCAGTGGGCTGCTCCTATACAGTGAGCAGTTCTTC. The V call is TRBV6-2 or TRBV6-3, the J call TRBJ2-1, with D unclear. The length of the CDR3 is 13 residues. Germline V lookup: CDR1 MNHEY, CDR2 SVGEGT.

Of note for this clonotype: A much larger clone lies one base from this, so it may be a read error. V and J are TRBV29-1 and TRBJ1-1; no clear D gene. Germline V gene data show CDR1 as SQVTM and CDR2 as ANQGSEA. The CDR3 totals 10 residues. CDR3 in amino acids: CNGLNTDAFF. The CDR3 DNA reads TGCAACGGATTGAACACTGATGCTTTCTTT.

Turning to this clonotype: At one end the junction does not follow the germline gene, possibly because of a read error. CDR3 nucleotides: TGCACCATCAGTGGGACCATGACGGCTAGCGCCTACAATGAGCAGTTCTTC. Amino acid sequence: CTISGTMTASAYNEQFF. The chain combines TRBV10-3 with TRBJ2-1, with D possibly TRBD2 on 6 matching bases. The CDR3 runs to 17 residues. CDR1 is ENHRY and CDR2 is SYGVKD in the germline V gene.

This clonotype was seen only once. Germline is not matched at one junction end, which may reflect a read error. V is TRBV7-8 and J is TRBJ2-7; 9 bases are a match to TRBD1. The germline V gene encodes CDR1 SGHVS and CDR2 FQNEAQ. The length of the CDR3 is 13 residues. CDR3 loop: CASGQGRAYEHHF. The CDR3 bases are TGTGCCAGTGGACAGGGGCGCGCCTACGAGCACCACTTC.

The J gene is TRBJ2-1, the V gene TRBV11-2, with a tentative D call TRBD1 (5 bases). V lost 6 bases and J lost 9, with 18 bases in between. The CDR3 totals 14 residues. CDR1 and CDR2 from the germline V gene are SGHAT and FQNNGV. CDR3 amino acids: CASRQVWKGTEQFF. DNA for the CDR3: TGTGCCAGCAGACAGGTTTGGAAGGGAACTGAGCAGTTCTTC.

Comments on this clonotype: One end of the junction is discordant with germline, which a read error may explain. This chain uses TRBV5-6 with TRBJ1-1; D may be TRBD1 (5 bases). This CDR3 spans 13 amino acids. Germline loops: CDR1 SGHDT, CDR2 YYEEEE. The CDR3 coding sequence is TGTGCCAGCAGCTTTTGGGGCCGCAGTGGAGCTCTCTTT. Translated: CASSFWGRSGALF.

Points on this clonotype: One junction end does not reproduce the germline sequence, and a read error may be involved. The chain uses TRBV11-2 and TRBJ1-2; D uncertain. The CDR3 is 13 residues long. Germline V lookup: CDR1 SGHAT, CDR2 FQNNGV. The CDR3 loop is CASSSGMEYSYTF. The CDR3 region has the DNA TGTGCTAGCAGTTCCGGGATGGAATATAGCTACACCTTC.

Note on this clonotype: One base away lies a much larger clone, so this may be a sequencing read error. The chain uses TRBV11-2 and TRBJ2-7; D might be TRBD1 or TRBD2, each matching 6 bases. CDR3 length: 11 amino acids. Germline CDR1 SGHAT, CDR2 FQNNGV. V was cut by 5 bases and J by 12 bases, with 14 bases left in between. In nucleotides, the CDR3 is TGTGCCAGCAGCCAAGGGGGGTGGCGGTACTTC. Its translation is CASSQGGWRYF.

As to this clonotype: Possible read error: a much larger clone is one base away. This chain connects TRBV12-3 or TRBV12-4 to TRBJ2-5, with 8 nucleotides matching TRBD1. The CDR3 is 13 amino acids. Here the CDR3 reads CATSTDRARAQYF. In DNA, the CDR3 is TGTGCCACCAGTACGGACAGGGCCAGGGCCCAGTACTTC.

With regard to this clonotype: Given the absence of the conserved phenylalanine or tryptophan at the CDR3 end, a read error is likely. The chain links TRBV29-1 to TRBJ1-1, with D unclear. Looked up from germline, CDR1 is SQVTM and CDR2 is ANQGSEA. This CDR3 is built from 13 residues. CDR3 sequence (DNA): TGCAGTGTTGCCCCGCAGCCGAACACTGAAGCTTTCCTT. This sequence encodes CSVAPQPNTEAFL.

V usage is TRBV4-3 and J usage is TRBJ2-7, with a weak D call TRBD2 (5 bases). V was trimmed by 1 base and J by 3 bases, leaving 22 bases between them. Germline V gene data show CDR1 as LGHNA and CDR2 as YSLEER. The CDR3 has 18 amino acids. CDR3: CASSQAATGSHTSYEQYF. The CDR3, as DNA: TGCGCCAGCAGCCAAGCTGCGACGGGGAGTCACACTAGCTACGAGCAGTACTTC.

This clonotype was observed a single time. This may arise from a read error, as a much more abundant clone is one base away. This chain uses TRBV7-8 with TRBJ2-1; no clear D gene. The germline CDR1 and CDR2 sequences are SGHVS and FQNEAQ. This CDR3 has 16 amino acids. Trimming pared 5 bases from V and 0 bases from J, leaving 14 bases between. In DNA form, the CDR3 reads TGTGCCAGCAGCCCCCTAACTCCGAGCTCCTACAATGAGCAGTTCTTC. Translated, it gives CASSPLTPSSYNEQFF.

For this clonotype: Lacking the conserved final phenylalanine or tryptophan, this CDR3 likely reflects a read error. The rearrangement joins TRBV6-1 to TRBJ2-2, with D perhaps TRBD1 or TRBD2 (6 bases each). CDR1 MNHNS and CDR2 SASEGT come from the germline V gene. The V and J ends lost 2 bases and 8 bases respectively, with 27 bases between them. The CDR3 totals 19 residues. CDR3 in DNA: TGTGCCAGCAGTGAAACCCTTCCCGGGGGCGCCGCGAACGCTGGGGAGCTGTTTCTT. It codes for CASSETLPGGAANAGELFL.

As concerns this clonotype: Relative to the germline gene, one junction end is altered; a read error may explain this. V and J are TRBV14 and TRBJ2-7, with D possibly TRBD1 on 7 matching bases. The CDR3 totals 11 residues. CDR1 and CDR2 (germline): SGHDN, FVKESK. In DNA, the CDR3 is TGTGCCACCAGCCAGGCGGGACAGCAGTGCTTC. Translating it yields CATSQAGQQCF.